The 23 T cell receptor beta chains presented below share a single source sample, sequenced in a study of blood T cell repertoires in COVID-19. Profiled with immunoSEQ multiplex PCR; TCRdb holds only in-frame clones, not every one. The data contain about 380,000 clones, about 89% of them singletons. Source material: PBMCs or T cells enriched from blood (not recorded which). These receptors originate from a man younger than 40 who had recovered from COVID-19.

The chain links TRBV6-5 to TRBJ2-7; TRBD1 is a possible D gene (5 bases). The germline CDR1 and CDR2 sequences are MNHEY and SVGAGI. V was clipped by 6 bases and J by 3 bases, with 18 bases between them. The CDR3 is 15 residues long. The CDR3 region is CASSPQDFLLYEQYF. CDR3 DNA sequence: TGTGCCAGCAGCCCACAGGATTTCCTCCTCTACGAGCAGTACTTC.

The rearrangement joins TRBV9 to TRBJ1-1; D remains ambiguous. The CDR3 length is 13 residues. The ends were cut back, 0 bases at V and 1 base at J, with 4 bases in the middle. CDR1 SGDLS and CDR2 YYNGEE come from the germline V gene. CDR3 sequence: CASSVGENTEAFF. The CDR3 nucleotides are TGTGCCAGCAGCGTAGGAGAGAACACTGAAGCTTTCTTT.

V gene TRBV7-2 combines with J gene TRBJ1-1, with D perhaps TRBD1 (5 bases). Germline V CDR1 and CDR2: SGHTA, FQGNSA. The CDR3 covers 14 residues. V shed 5 bases and J shed 10 bases, with 20 bases lying between them. The CDR3 region has the DNA TGTGCCAGCAGCCAAGGGGCCGCTCGGCAAGTAGCTTTCTTT. Its translation: CASSQGAARQVAFF.

V and J are TRBV27 and TRBJ1-5; 7 positions match TRBD1. The CDR3 is made up of 17 amino acids. Trimming at V came to 4 bases and at J to 5 bases, leaving 14 bases not matched to a gene. Per germline, CDR1 MNHEY and CDR2 SMNVEV (reference sequence). CDR3 coding DNA: TGTGCCAGCAGTTCACGACAGGGCTCACCCTTTCATCAGCCCCAGCATTTT. Protein: CASSSRQGSPFHQPQHF.

The CDR3 DNA is TGTGCCAGCAGTACGGGACAGTTTAACTATGGCTACACCTTC. It is translated as CASSTGQFNYGYTF. This chain uses TRBV6-5 with TRBJ1-2; 7 bases map to TRBD1. Trimming cost V 5 bases and J 1 base; bases outside gene matches: 4. CDR1 is MNHEY, CDR2 SVGAGI, per germline. CDR3 length: 14 amino acids.

The rearrangement joins TRBV5-4 to TRBJ2-3; TRBD2 agrees at 7 bases. This CDR3 spans 15 amino acids. Germline CDR1 SGHNT, CDR2 YYREEE (reference sequence). The V gene end was trimmed by 0 bases and the J gene end by 4 bases; junction bases not matched to a gene: 5. CDR3 sequence (DNA): TGTGCCAGCAGCTTGGGGGGAGGGCTCCCAGATACGCAGTATTTT. It codes for CASSLGGGLPDTQYF.

The chain's CDR3 is CASRDRANTEAFF. The DNA of the CDR3 is TGTGCCAGCAGGGACAGGGCGAACACTGAAGCTTTCTTT. The rearrangement uses TRBV7-9 and TRBJ1-1, with TRBD1 identical over 8 bases. The CDR3 runs to 13 residues. With V trimmed by 6 bases and J by 1 base, 1 base remained unmatched. Germline V gives CDR1 SEHNR, CDR2 FQNEAQ (reference sequence).

This chain links TRBV5-1 with TRBJ2-6; D perhaps matches TRBD1 (5 bases). The CDR3 sequence is 18 residues long. Per germline, CDR1 SGHRS and CDR2 YFSETQ. Deletions cut 0 bases from V and 0 bases from J, with 13 bases between. CDR3 protein: CASSLAVQADSGANVLTF. CDR3 coding DNA: TGCGCCAGCAGCTTGGCCGTACAGGCCGACTCTGGGGCCAACGTCCTGACTTTC.

This chain links TRBV5-4 with TRBJ2-7; TRBD1 aligns across 9 bases. CDR3 length: 13 residues. Germline CDR1 is SGHNT and CDR2 is YYREEE (reference sequence). V lost 6 bases, J lost 5 bases, and 6 bases stayed unmatched. In DNA, the CDR3 is TGTGCCAGCAAGGGGACAGGGACCGACGAGCAGTACTTC. Its translation is CASKGTGTDEQYF. The full variable domain, rest sourced from reference TRBV5-4 and TRBJ2-7, is ETGVTQSPTHLIKTRGQQVTLRCSSQSGHNTVSWYQQALGQGPQFIFQYYREEENGRGNFPPRFSGLQFPNYSSELNVNALELDDSALYLCASKGTGTDEQYFGPGTRLTVT.

This clone was seen only once. The chain joins TRBV11-2 to TRBJ1-1, with D unclear. In germline, CDR1 is SGHAT, CDR2 FQNNGV. The CDR3 is made up of 14 amino acids. Trimming took 0 bases from V and 1 from J, leaving 6 bases between them. The CDR3 DNA sequence: TGTGCCAGCAGCTTAGATATGTGGAACACTGAAGCTTTCTTT. This codes for CASSLDMWNTEAFF.

The chain carries TRBV30 and TRBJ1-1; 7 bases are shared with TRBD1. Germline V gene lookup returns CDR1 GTSNPN and CDR2 SVGIG (reference sequence). V dropped 4 bases and J dropped 0; count of bases not matched to a gene: 2. The length of the CDR3 is 13 residues. The CDR3 DNA follows: TGTGCCTGGAAGGGACAGATGAACACTGAAGCTTTCTTT. This encodes CAWKGQMNTEAFF.

This clone showed up just once. This chain links TRBV3-1 (or the pseudogene TRBV3-2) with TRBJ2-7; the D gene is possibly TRBD2 (7 bases). Deletions cut 6 bases from V and 9 bases from J, with 21 bases between. The V gene's germline CDR1 is LGHDT and CDR2 YNNKEL (reference sequence). This CDR3 comprises 14 residues. Written as DNA, the CDR3 is TGTGCCAGCAGTTCCCGGGGGGCAGAATTCGTGCAGTACTTC. Amino acids: CASSSRGAEFVQYF.

This chain joins TRBV12-3 or TRBV12-4 and TRBJ1-2; possibly TRBD1 for D (6 bases). CDR3 length equals 13 residues. V was shortened by 3 bases and J by 8 bases, with 13 bases between the two germline ends. Written as DNA, the CDR3 is TGTGCCAGCAGTTTTCGGGGGGCAGGCGGCTACACCTTC. This encodes CASSFRGAGGYTF.

This rearrangement joins TRBV18 to TRBJ1-6; TRBD1 might be the D (5 bases). This CDR3 contains 14 residues. Trimming left V 1 base short and J 8 bases short, with 9 bases between. The germline V gene encodes CDR1 KGHSH and CDR2 LQKENI. The CDR3 reads CASSPQGKDSPLHF. The CDR3, as DNA: TGTGCCAGCTCACCACAGGGGAAGGATTCACCCCTCCACTTT.

The chain combines TRBV18 with TRBJ1-5; D possibly corresponds to TRBD1 (6 bases). The CDR3 sequence is 13 residues long. CDR1 and CDR2 (germline): KGHSH, LQKENI. The V end was cut by 6 bases, the J end by 9 bases, with 15 bases between. CDR3 protein: CASSPRGAGPQHF. DNA for the CDR3: TGTGCCAGCTCTCCGCGGGGGGCAGGGCCCCAGCATTTT.

The V and J genes are TRBV7-9 and TRBJ2-3; D not certain. The CDR3 contains 14 residues. Germline CDR1 SEHNR, CDR2 FQNEAQ (reference sequence). V was trimmed by 4 bases and J by 6 bases, leaving 14 bases between them. The CDR3 nucleotides read TGTGCCAGCAGCTCTGACACCTTTGAGGATACGCAGTATTTT. Translating it yields CASSSDTFEDTQYF.

A remark on this clone: Other DNA sequences in this sample translate to the same CDR3. The chain is built from TRBV5-1 and TRBJ1-1; weak D call: TRBD1 (6 bases). V was clipped by 0 bases and J by 0 bases, with 9 bases between them. The CDR3 spans 15 residues. Germline CDR1 reads SGHRS; CDR2 reads YFSETQ. The CDR3 sequence: CASSLGQGMNTEAFF. The CDR3 coding sequence is TGCGCCAGCAGCTTGGGGCAGGGGATGAACACTGAAGCTTTCTTT.

Points on this clone: Other DNA sequences in the same sample also yield this CDR3. V gene TRBV6-5 combines with J gene TRBJ1-6, with unresolved D. The CDR3 has 15 amino acids. Trimming cost V 5 bases and J 7 bases, with 15 bases left between them. Germline CDR1 reads MNHEY; CDR2 reads SVGAGI. This CDR3 is CASSRNRVPNSPLHF. The CDR3 DNA is TGTGCCAGCAGTCGAAACCGGGTCCCAAATTCACCCCTCCACTTT.

The chain couples TRBV6-4 to TRBJ2-5, with 12 bases that match TRBD2. The CDR3 totals 19 residues. V dropped 4 bases and J dropped 4; count of bases not matched to a gene: 16. Germline lookup yields CDR1 MRHNA and CDR2 SNTAGT. The CDR3 here is CASSGPESQLTSGGETQYF. In nucleotides, the CDR3 is TGTGCCAGCAGTGGTCCCGAGTCCCAATTGACTAGCGGGGGAGAGACCCAGTACTTC.

The CDR3 sequence: CAWRWGPLNTEAFF. The CDR3 nucleotides are TGTGCCTGGAGGTGGGGGCCCTTGAACACTGAAGCTTTCTTT. This chain connects TRBV30 to TRBJ1-1, with D perhaps TRBD1 (6 bases). Per germline, CDR1 GTSNPN and CDR2 SVGIG (reference sequence). The CDR3 is 14 residues long. V was trimmed by 3 bases and J by 0 bases, leaving 11 bases between them.

The rearrangement uses TRBV6-5 and TRBJ1-1; TRBD1 is a possible D gene (5 bases). This CDR3 region has 14 residues. Trimming pared 5 bases from V and 1 base from J, leaving 11 bases between. Per germline, CDR1 MNHEY and CDR2 SVGAGI. The CDR3 DNA follows: TGTGCCAGCAGTAGGATCAGGGAGAACACTGAAGCTTTCTTT. Its protein is CASSRIRENTEAFF.

The table lists this clone with a count of one. This rearrangement joins TRBV6-4 to TRBJ1-2, with D hard to call. CDR3 length: 14 amino acids. Germline values: CDR1 MRHNA, CDR2 SNTAGT. V lost 4 bases and J lost 7, with 16 bases in between. The CDR3 bases are TGTGCCAGCAGTGCGGAGATGGCGAGTTCTGGCTACACCTTC. Its protein is CASSAEMASSGYTF.

This chain connects TRBV7-2 to TRBJ1-2; D remains unclear. Trimming removed 1 base from V and 0 bases from J, with 9 bases in between. The CDR3 covers 15 residues. CDR1 and CDR2 (germline): SGHTA, FQGNSA. This chain's CDR3 is CASSLVPGSNYGYTF. CDR3 sequence (DNA): TGTGCCAGCAGCTTAGTCCCCGGTTCTAACTATGGCTACACCTTC.